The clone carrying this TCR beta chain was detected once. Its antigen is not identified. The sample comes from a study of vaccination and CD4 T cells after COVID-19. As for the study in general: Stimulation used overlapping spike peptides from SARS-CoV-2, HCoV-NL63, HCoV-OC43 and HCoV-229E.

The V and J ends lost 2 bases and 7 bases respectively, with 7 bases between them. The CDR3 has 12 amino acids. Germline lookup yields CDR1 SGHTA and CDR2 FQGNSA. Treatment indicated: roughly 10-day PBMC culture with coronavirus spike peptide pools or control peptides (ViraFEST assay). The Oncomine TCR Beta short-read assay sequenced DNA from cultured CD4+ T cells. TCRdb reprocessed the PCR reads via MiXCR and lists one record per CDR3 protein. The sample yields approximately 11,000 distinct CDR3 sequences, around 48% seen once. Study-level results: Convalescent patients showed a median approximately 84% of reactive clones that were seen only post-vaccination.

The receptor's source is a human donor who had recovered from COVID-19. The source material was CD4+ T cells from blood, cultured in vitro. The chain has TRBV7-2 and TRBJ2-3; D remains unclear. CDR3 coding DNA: TGTGCCAGCAGCTTATCTGGATATACGCAGTATTTT. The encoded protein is CASSLSGYTQYF.